The clone carrying this TCR beta chain was counted a few times. Its antigen is unknown. TCR beta VDJ combinations and CDR3 sequences were profiled from genomic DNA. MiXCR, applied by TCRdb to the reads, yields one record per CDR3 protein. There are approximately 190,000 distinct CDR3 sequences in the sample; under 55% occur only once, and over 7.5% lies in the top ten. The CDR3 sequence is 15 residues long. Germline CDR1 is LNHNV and CDR2 is YYDKDF (reference sequence). Between the trimmed V and J ends, which lost 0 bases and 8 bases, there was a span of 16 bases. Patients chosen for sequencing had shown CD8+CD57+ cell expansion by flow cytometry. Patients were untreated when blood was sampled. These data are taken from a study of CD8+CD57+ T cells in acquired aplastic anemia. In the study overall: DNA from sorted CD4+ and CD8+ cells averaged around 3.5 ug.

Study outcomes and limitations: No significant patient-versus-control difference appeared in CD8+ Simpson's diversity. The number of CD8+ CDR3 sequences shared by patients and controls was approximately 28.

This TCR was recovered from a human donor with aplastic anemia. The V call is TRBV15, the J call TRBJ1-2; D perhaps matches TRBD1 (5 bases). Sequencing used sorted CD4+, CD8+, or CD8+CD57+ T cells (not recorded which) from PBMCs. The chain's CDR3 is CATSRDRAQGRGYTF. The DNA of the CDR3 is TGTGCCACCAGCAGAGACAGGGCCCAGGGTAGAGGCTACACCTTC. The full variable domain, completed using reference TRBV15 and TRBJ1-2, is DAMVIQNPRYQVTQFGKPVTLSCSQTLNHNVMYWYQQKSSQAPKLLFHYYDKDFNNEADTPDNFQSRRPNTSFCFLDIRSPGLGDTAMYLCATSRDRAQGRGYTFGSGTRLTVV.